This T cell receptor (beta chain) was found in a study of shared clonotypes between healthy human individuals. V lost 3 bases, J lost 0 bases, and 12 bases lay in between. Germline CDR1 and CDR2: SGHRS and YFSETQ. The CDR3 has 15 amino acids. For each subset, genomic DNA was distributed in equal portions over several immunoSEQ plates. Roughly 30,000 T cell genomes, or 250 to 300 ng DNA, went into replicate PCRs of unsorted PBMC. Sequencing used immunoSEQ multiplex PCR; TCRdb keeps in-frame clones, though not all of them. Altogether over 400,000 clones are present, 78% being singletons, with the ten largest covering more than 10%. This clone was observed a single time. Adults of Caucasian background living in Nashville, Tennessee made up all donors.

The chain combines TRBV5-1 with TRBJ2-5, with D perhaps matching TRBD1 (6 bases). Sample: PBMCs. The sequence derives from a middle-aged woman in good health. Some clones in this sample may be carry-over from other donors' samples. The CDR3 protein is CASSSWTAYQETQYF. The DNA of the CDR3 is TGCGCCAGCAGCTCCTGGACAGCCTACCAAGAGACCCAGTACTTC.